The next 11 T cell receptor beta chains were all read from a single sample in a study of T cell repertoires in cytomegalovirus infection. TCRdb redid the calling of the reads with MiXCR, one entry per CDR3 protein. The sample holds 680,000 or so distinct CDR3 sequences, less than 40% seen once. The sequenced material came from PBMCs. These receptors were collected from a human donor in good health (CMV status not recorded). Some clones in this sample may be carry-over from other donors' samples.

V and J are TRBV12-3 or TRBV12-4 and TRBJ2-1; D remains ambiguous. This CDR3 is built from 17 residues. Deletions cut 4 bases from V and 0 bases from J, with 16 bases between. Here the CDR3 DNA reads TGTGCCAGCAGTTCTCCCCCTAGGGCTAGCTCCTACAATGAGCAGTTCTTC. It yields the protein CASSSPPRASSYNEQFF.

The V call is TRBV28, the J call TRBJ1-6, with D unresolved. Trimming left V 2 bases short and J 14 bases short, with 13 bases between. CDR3 length: 13 residues. Germline CDR1 reads MDHEN; CDR2 reads SYDVKM. The CDR3 DNA follows: TGTGCCAGCAGTTTACTACTACTGAGCACCCTCCACTTT. As protein: CASSLLLLSTLHF.

This clonotype was picked up a small number of times. The rearrangement uses TRBV7-2 and TRBJ1-4; the match to TRBD1 covers 7 bases. The CDR3 is 17 amino acids. V gave up 1 base and J gave up 7 bases; unmatched junction bases: 12. The germline V gene encodes CDR1 SGHTA and CDR2 FQGNSA. The chain's CDR3 is CASSLVMASAGGEKLFF. CDR3 DNA: TGTGCCAGCAGCTTAGTAATGGCCAGTGCAGGGGGTGAAAAACTGTTTTTT. The variable domain in full, with the rest retrieved from reference TRBV7-2 and TRBJ1-4, is GAGVSQSPSNKVTEKGKDVELRCDPISGHTALYWYRQSLGQGLEFLIYFQGNSAPDKSGLPSDRFSAERTGGSVSTLTIQRTQQEDSAVYLCASSLVMASAGGEKLFFGSGTQLSVL.

This clonotype was detected ten times or more. The chain joins TRBV7-2 to TRBJ1-6; TRBD1 agrees at 9 bases. Germline loops: CDR1 SGHTA, CDR2 FQGNSA. The CDR3 loop spans 16 amino acids. V was clipped by 5 bases and J by 6 bases; unmatched bases: 8. CDR3 sequence reads: CASSLGTGWGNSPLHF. The DNA of the CDR3 is TGTGCCAGCAGCCTAGGGACAGGGTGGGGTAATTCACCCCTCCACTTT.

This clonotype was seen only a few times. The J gene is TRBJ2-6, the V gene TRBV12-3 or TRBV12-4, with no clear D. V lost 8 bases and J 0 bases, leaving 14 bases between the germline ends. There are 16 residues in the CDR3. DNA for the CDR3: TGTGCCAGCGGCAGTCTTACTACCTCTGGGGCCAACGTCCTGACTTTC. Translation gives CASGSLTTSGANVLTF.

This clonotype was seen a few times. The chain has TRBV6-1 and TRBJ1-5; tentative D call: TRBD1 (6 bases). The CDR3 is 14 residues long. The germline CDR1 and CDR2 sequences are MNHNS and SASEGT. V was pared by 6 bases and J by 6 bases, with 15 bases between. The CDR3 DNA sequence: TGTGCCAGCAGAAGAGGGGACAAGGGTCAGCCCCAGCATTTT. It yields the protein CASRRGDKGQPQHF.

This chain uses TRBV6-1 with TRBJ2-5, with 7 bases matching TRBD1. The V segment lost 5 bases and the J segment 3 bases; nucleotides outside the gene matches: 12. This CDR3 is 16 amino acids long. Germline assignment: CDR1 MNHNS and CDR2 SASEGT. The CDR3 region has the DNA TGTGCCAGCAGTCCGATCGGCAGGGGGAGTGAAGAGACCCAGTACTTC. It translates to CASSPIGRGSEETQYF.

The CDR3 DNA sequence: TGTGCCAGCAGTTTCCGTTCTTTGAACACTGAAGCTTTCTTT. It is translated as CASSFRSLNTEAFF. J is TRBJ1-1 and V is TRBV28; no firm D call. There are 14 residues in the CDR3. Germline CDR1 is MDHEN and CDR2 is SYDVKM. V was cut by 3 bases and J by 0 bases, with 8 bases left in between.

This clonotype was counted only a few times. For the CDR3, the DNA is TGTGCCAGCTTACCGGGTGACACCGGGGAGCTGTTTTTT. This gives the protein CASLPGDTGELFF. The chain combines TRBV2 with TRBJ2-2; D not resolved. The ends were cut back, 8 bases at V and 3 bases at J, with 10 bases in the middle. Germline V gene sequence: CDR1 SNHLY, CDR2 FYNNEI. This CDR3 has 13 residues.

This clonotype was seen a few times. V is TRBV6-1 and J is TRBJ2-1; TRBD2 agrees at 8 bases. The V and J ends lost 1 base and 6 bases, in that order; junction bases with no gene match: 20. The CDR3 sequence is 20 residues long. The germline CDR1 and CDR2 sequences are MNHNS and SASEGT. The CDR3 nucleotides read TGTGCCAGCAGTGAAGGCCGGGAACTAGCGGTACCGTGGGGGGGCAATGAGCAGTTCTTC. This encodes CASSEGRELAVPWGGNEQFF.

This clonotype turned up a few times. This chain connects TRBV12-3 or TRBV12-4 to TRBJ2-5; D unresolved. This CDR3 contains 12 residues. V dropped 3 bases and J dropped 5 bases, with 7 bases sitting between them. The CDR3 is CASSFLVETQYF. The CDR3 bases are TGTGCCAGCAGTTTTTTGGTGGAGACCCAGTACTTC.